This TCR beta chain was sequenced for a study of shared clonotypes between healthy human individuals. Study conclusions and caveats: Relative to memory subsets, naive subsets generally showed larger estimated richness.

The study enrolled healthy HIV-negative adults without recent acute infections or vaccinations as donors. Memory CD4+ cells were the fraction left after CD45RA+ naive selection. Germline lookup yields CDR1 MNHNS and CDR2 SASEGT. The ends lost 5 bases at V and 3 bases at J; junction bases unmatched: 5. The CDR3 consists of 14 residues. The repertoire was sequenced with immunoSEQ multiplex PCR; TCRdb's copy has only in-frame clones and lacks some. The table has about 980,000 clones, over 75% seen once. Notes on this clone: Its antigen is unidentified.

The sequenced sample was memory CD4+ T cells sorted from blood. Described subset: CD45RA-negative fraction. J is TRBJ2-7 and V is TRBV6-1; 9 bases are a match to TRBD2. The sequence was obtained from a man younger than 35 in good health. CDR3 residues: CASSPRTSDYEQYF. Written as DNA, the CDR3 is TGTGCCAGCAGTCCTCGGACTAGCGACTACGAGCAGTACTTC.